The clone carrying this T cell receptor (beta chain) was seen a handful of times. Its antigen is unidentified. The data are from a study of identical twins. The authors used template switching to add a universal primer site and gave cDNA unique molecular identifiers. TCRdb analysed the 5' RACE reads with MiXCR anew, one entry per CDR3 protein. The sample holds 700,000 or so distinct CDR3 sequences, less than 10% seen once. The CDR3 runs 13 residues. Trimming cost V 8 bases and J 10 bases, with 15 bases left between them. Per the germline V gene, CDR1 is MNHEY and CDR2 is SMNVEV (reference sequence). Study-level results: Researchers reported excess low generation probability among twin-shared out-of-frame alpha sequences. There were fewer insertions in abundant cord blood beta clonotypes, but memory repertoires showed no such pattern. It was out-of-frame TCR alpha sharing in monozygotic twins that models underestimated.

This same sample was also taken into another study, of yellow fever vaccine responses in identical twins.

The TCR was taken from a woman younger than 35 in good health. The V and J genes are TRBV27 and TRBJ1-6; D gene unclear. The sequencing sample was made of PBMCs. The CDR3 DNA follows: TGTGCCAGCTCCTCCGCCCTGCGCTCACCCCTCCACTTT. Protein product: CASSSALRSPLHF.